The next 18 T cell receptor beta chains were all read from a single sample in a study of CD8 T cells in ankylosing spondylitis. TCRdb re-analysed the 5' RACE reads in MiXCR, keeping a single row per CDR3 protein. The sample has fewer than 250,000 distinct CDR3 sequences; roughly a tenth are singletons. Sequences were obtained from blood, either unsorted or a sorted T cell fraction (not recorded which). The source of these receptors is a male donor with ankylosing spondylitis or in good health (not recorded which).

In its sample, this clonotype was seen a few times. This rearrangement joins TRBV2 to TRBJ2-3; D not certain. This CDR3 spans 11 amino acids. CDR1 is SNHLY and CDR2 is FYNNEI in the germline V gene. With 8 bases removed from V and 4 bases from J, the gap between germline ends came to 7 bases. The CDR3 DNA reads TGTGCCAGCGATCGGCCAGATACGCAGTATTTT. Translated, it gives CASDRPDTQYF.

This sequence joins TRBV2 and TRBJ2-1, with D maybe TRBD1 (5 bases). V lost 8 bases and J 1 base, leaving 9 bases between the germline ends. CDR1 and CDR2 from the germline V gene are SNHLY and FYNNEI. The CDR3 has 13 amino acids. CDR3 sequence: CASARESYNEQFF. CDR3 bases: TGTGCCAGCGCCAGGGAATCCTACAATGAGCAGTTCTTC. The full variable domain, completed using reference TRBV2 and TRBJ2-1, is EPEVTQTPSHQVTQMGQEVILRCVPISNHLYFYWYRQILGQKVEFLVSFYNNEISEKSEIFDDQFSVERPDGSNFTLKIRSTKLEDSAMYFCASARESYNEQFFGPGTRLTVL.

This clonotype came up many times. This sequence joins TRBV12-3 or TRBV12-4 and TRBJ2-3; D uncertain. CDR3 length: 14 amino acids. V was clipped by 7 bases and J by 2 bases, with 13 bases between them. CDR3 DNA sequence: TGTGCCAGCACCCCCTTTGGGTACACAGATACGCAGTATTTT. It codes for CASTPFGYTDTQYF.

Many counts were recorded for this clonotype. The V gene is TRBV3-1, the J gene TRBJ2-3; no definite D call. Trimming took off 6 bases at V and 6 bases at J, with 10 bases between the two ends. The length of the CDR3 is 12 residues. The germline gives CDR1 LGHDT, CDR2 YNNKEL (reference sequence). The CDR3: CASRAATDTQYF. CDR3 bases: TGTGCCAGCAGGGCGGCGACTGATACGCAGTATTTT.

This clonotype was detected ten times or more. The rearrangement links TRBV12-3 or TRBV12-4 to TRBJ2-5; 7 bases fit TRBD2. The CDR3 loop spans 15 amino acids. J was trimmed by 4 bases and V by 3 bases; bases with no gene match: 8. The CDR3 DNA reads as TGTGCCAGCAGTTTTATTCGGGGGGAACTAGAGACCCAGTACTTC. Protein product: CASSFIRGELETQYF.

This clonotype was observed at least ten times. The J gene is TRBJ1-4, the V gene TRBV4-1; TRBD1 is a possible D gene (6 bases). CDR1 and CDR2 from the germline V gene are MGHRA and YSYEKL. V lost 3 bases and J 5 bases, leaving 13 bases between the germline ends. The CDR3 length is 15 residues. The CDR3 region is CASSQVGTPNEKLFF. The CDR3 bases are TGCGCCAGCAGCCAGGTCGGGACACCGAATGAAAAACTGTTTTTT.

This clonotype was counted at least ten times. The DNA of the CDR3 is TGTGCCAGCAGCCAACACGGGAGCAATCAGCCCCAGCATTTT. This encodes CASSQHGSNQPQHF. The gene calls are TRBV3-1 and TRBJ1-5; no definite D call. Germline loops: CDR1 LGHDT, CDR2 YNNKEL (reference sequence). V lost 2 bases, J lost 1 base, and 6 bases lay in between. This CDR3 is built from 14 residues.

Many counts were recorded for this clonotype. This rearrangement joins TRBV29-1 to TRBJ2-5; D call uncertain. Germline values: CDR1 SQVTM, CDR2 ANQGSEA. V gave up 4 bases and J gave up 3 bases, with 3 bases separating them. The CDR3 has 10 amino acids. CDR3 in DNA: TGCAGCGTTGGGGAAGAGACCCAGTACTTC. This gives the protein CSVGEETQYF.

This clonotype was seen ten or more times. V is TRBV12-3 or TRBV12-4 and J is TRBJ2-2, with 9 bases matching TRBD1. V shed 5 bases, J shed 6 bases, and the junction held 1 base outside the gene matches. There are 13 residues in the CDR3. The CDR3: CASSRDRAGELFF. The CDR3 nucleotides read TGTGCCAGCAGTCGGGACAGGGCCGGGGAGCTGTTTTTT.

This clonotype has more than one count but fewer than ten. The chain links TRBV3-1 to TRBJ2-1, with 7 bases aligning to TRBD1. CDR1 and CDR2 from the germline V gene are LGHDT and YNNKEL (reference sequence). With V trimmed by 4 bases and J by 7 bases, 16 bases remained unmatched. This CDR3 has 17 amino acids. CDR3 loop: CASSPFSQGFYRNEQFF. As DNA, the CDR3 is TGTGCCAGCAGCCCGTTTTCACAGGGGTTTTACAGGAATGAGCAGTTCTTC.

This clonotype was seen only a few times. The chain carries TRBV9 and TRBJ2-7, with D possibly TRBD2 on 5 matching bases. The CDR3 covers 16 residues. Trimming shortened V by 4 bases and J by 0 bases, and 17 bases separated the two germline ends. From germline, CDR1 is SGDLS and CDR2 YYNGEE. The CDR3 sequence: CASSPEDGKISYEQYF. CDR3 DNA sequence: TGTGCCAGCAGCCCCGAGGACGGGAAAATCTCCTACGAGCAGTACTTC.

The rearrangement uses TRBV12-3 or TRBV12-4 and TRBJ1-5, with 7 nucleotides matching TRBD1. V lost 5 bases, J lost 7 bases, and 11 bases stayed unmatched. The CDR3 runs 15 residues. The DNA for the CDR3 is TGTGCCAGCAGTCCGGCCGACAGGGCGGGGCAGCCCCAGCATTTT. It encodes CASSPADRAGQPQHF.

This clonotype has ten or more counts. This chain uses TRBV20-1 with TRBJ2-1; 10 nucleotides line up with TRBD2. CDR3 length equals 14 residues. Germline CDR1 is DFQATT and CDR2 is SNEGSKA (reference sequence). After removal of 4 bases from V and 7 bases from J, the junction contained 7 bases not matched to a gene. The CDR3 sequence is CSAIYASGGNEQFF. The DNA for the CDR3 is TGCAGTGCTATTTATGCTAGCGGGGGTAATGAGCAGTTCTTC.

This chain connects TRBV6-5 to TRBJ2-7; D may be TRBD2 (6 bases). Germline V gene sequence: CDR1 MNHEY, CDR2 SVGAGI. The CDR3 runs to 12 residues. Deletions cut 6 bases from V and 5 bases from J, with 11 bases between. CDR3 protein: CASRRWGDEQYF. Written as DNA, the CDR3 is TGTGCCAGCAGACGCTGGGGGGACGAGCAGTACTTC.

This clonotype was recorded many times. CDR3 in amino acids: CASSQYLGSGITYEQYF. CDR3 in DNA: TGTGCCAGCAGCCAGTACCTCGGAAGCGGGATAACCTACGAGCAGTACTTC. The chain recombines TRBV14 with TRBJ2-7; TRBD2 aligns across 7 bases. The CDR3 consists of 17 residues. Germline-derived CDR1 and CDR2 are SGHDN and FVKESK. V shed 3 bases, J shed 2 bases, and the junction held 13 bases outside the gene matches.

The table lists this clonotype with many counts. This sequence joins TRBV5-1 and TRBJ1-4; 7 bases align to TRBD1. The CDR3 is made up of 14 amino acids. Trimming removed 4 bases from V and 8 bases from J; junction bases left unmatched: 8. Germline lookup yields CDR1 SGHRS and CDR2 YFSETQ. CDR3 nucleotides: TGCGCCAGCAGCGTCGGACAGGCCATCGAAAAACTGTTTTTT. The encoded protein is CASSVGQAIEKLFF.

This clonotype was counted many times. V gene TRBV4-1 combines with J gene TRBJ2-7, with D uncertain. V gave up 0 bases and J gave up 4 bases, with 13 bases separating them. The CDR3 totals 15 residues. Germline V CDR1 and CDR2: MGHRA, YSYEKL. The CDR3 nucleotides are TGCGCCAGCAGCCAAGAAGATACTTGGGCGTACGAGCAGTACTTC. Protein: CASSQEDTWAYEQYF.

This clonotype was seen repeatedly, ten times or more. V usage is TRBV5-1 and J usage is TRBJ2-1, with 7 positions matching TRBD1. Germline V CDR1 and CDR2: SGHRS, YFSETQ. The CDR3 has 15 amino acids. The V segment lost 0 bases and the J segment 3 bases; nucleotides outside the gene matches: 3. The DNA for the CDR3 is TGCGCCAGCAGCTTGGAGGCAGGGGGCTACAATGAGCAGTTCTTC. This codes for CASSLEAGGYNEQFF. Full variable domain (rest looked up from reference TRBV5-1 and TRBJ2-1): KAGVTQTPRYLIKTRGQQVTLSCSPISGHRSVSWYQQTPGQGLQFLFEYFSETQRNKGNFPGRFSGRQFSNSRSEMNVSTLELGDSALYLCASSLEAGGYNEQFFGPGTRLTVL.